The T cell receptor (beta chain) described here comes from a study of cytomegalovirus exposure and HLA in healthy donors. To note about this clone: Its matching antigen is unknown.

The germline V and J ends were trimmed by 3 bases and 0 bases, with 12 bases remaining between them. Germline lookup yields CDR1 MDHEN and CDR2 SYDVKM. The CDR3 extends over 15 amino acids. PCR primers comprised 60 Vbeta and 13 Jbeta primers. Using immunoSEQ multiplex PCR, the repertoire was profiled, and TCRdb retains in-frame clones only, with some absent. Among some 130,000 clones listed, about 80% were seen once. All donors participated as healthy donors of bone marrow. Points from the study as a whole: Presence/absence analyses assumed roughly uniform sequencing depth across donors, which may not hold. A later analysis found that most CMV-associated TCR beta chains appeared HLA-restricted.

The gene calls are TRBV28 and TRBJ2-7, with D possibly TRBD2 on 5 matching bases. This clonotype was sampled from a man in his forties in good health and CMV-seronegative. The material sequenced was PBMCs. This CDR3 is CASSFEGRPSYEQYF. Here the CDR3 DNA reads TGTGCCAGCAGTTTTGAGGGTAGACCCTCCTACGAGCAGTACTTC.